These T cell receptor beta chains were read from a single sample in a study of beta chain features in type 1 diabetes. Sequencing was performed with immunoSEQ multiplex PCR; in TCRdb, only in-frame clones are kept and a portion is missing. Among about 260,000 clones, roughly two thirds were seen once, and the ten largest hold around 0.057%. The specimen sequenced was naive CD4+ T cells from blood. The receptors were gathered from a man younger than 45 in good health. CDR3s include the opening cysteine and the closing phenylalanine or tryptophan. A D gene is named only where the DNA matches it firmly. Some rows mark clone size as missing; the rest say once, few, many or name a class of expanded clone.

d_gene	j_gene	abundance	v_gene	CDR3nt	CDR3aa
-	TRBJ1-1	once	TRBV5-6	TGTGCCAGCAGCTTCTTTTTCGGGACGAACACTGAAGCTTTCTTT	CASSFFFGTNTEAFF
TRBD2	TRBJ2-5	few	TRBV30	TGTGCCTGGAGTGCTAGCGGGAAGGAGACCCAGTACTTC	CAWSASGKETQYF
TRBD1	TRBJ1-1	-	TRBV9	TGTGCCAGCAGCGTAGGACAGGGGACTGAAGCTTTCTTT	CASSVGQGTEAFF
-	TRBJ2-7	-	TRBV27	TGTGCCAGCAGCGTCGCAGGGGGGCCCTACGAGCAGTACTTC	CASSVAGGPYEQYF
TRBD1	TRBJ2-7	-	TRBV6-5	TGTGCCAGCAGTTACTCAGGACAGGGAAAATACGAGCAGTACTTC	CASSYSGQGKYEQYF
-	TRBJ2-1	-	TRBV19	TGTGCCAGTAGTACCGGGACGGATGCCTACAATGAGCAGTTCTTC	CASSTGTDAYNEQFF
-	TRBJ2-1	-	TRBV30	TGTGCCTGGAGTAGAACCTACAATGAGCAGTTCTTC	CAWSRTYNEQFF
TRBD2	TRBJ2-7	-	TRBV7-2	TGTGCCAGCAGCTTCTCGGGAGGGCCATACGAGCAGTACTTC	CASSFSGGPYEQYF
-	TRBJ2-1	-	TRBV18	TGTGCCAGCTCACCACCTATGCGGATCGGTGAGCAGTTCTTC	CASSPPMRIGEQFF
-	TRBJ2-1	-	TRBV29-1	TGCAGCGTCGGCGGCGGGACTTCCTCCTACAATGAGCAGTTCTTC	CSVGGGTSSYNEQFF
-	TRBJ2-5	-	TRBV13	TGTGCCAGCAGCCTACGGGGCAGGGAGACCCAGTACTTC	CASSLRGRETQYF
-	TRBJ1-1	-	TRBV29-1	TGCAGCGCCCTAGGGGGTGCGTCCGTCAGTGAAGCTTTCTTT	CSALGGASVSEAFF